This TCR beta chain was found in a study of shared clonotypes between healthy human individuals. Study-wide findings and caveats: Across subsets, estimated richness was generally greater for naive than for memory populations.

Naive-designated CD8 cells lacked CD45RO, were positively enriched for CCR7, and omitted terminally differentiated effector memory CD45RA+ cells. Caucasian adults residing in Nashville, Tennessee made up all the donors. The authors ran the assay at deep level. Data came from immunoSEQ multiplex PCR; TCRdb stores just in-frame clones and leaves some out. There are roughly 2.1 million clones in the sample; just over 90% occur only once, and more than 1.5% lies in the top ten. Turning to this clone: Its antigen remains unknown.

Germline V CDR1 and CDR2: SGDLS, YYNGEE. V lost 0 bases, J lost 4 bases, and 13 bases lay in between. CDR3 size: 16 residues. The receptor was isolated from a man between 18 and 35 years old in good health. Some clones in this sample may be carry-over from other donors' samples. Sequencing input: naive CD8+ T cells from PBMCs. V and J are TRBV9 and TRBJ1-4, with a weak D call TRBD1 (5 bases). CDR3 coding DNA: TGTGCCAGCAGCGTAGCCCCAGGACACCTTAATGAAAAACTGTTTTTT. It encodes CASSVAPGHLNEKLFF.